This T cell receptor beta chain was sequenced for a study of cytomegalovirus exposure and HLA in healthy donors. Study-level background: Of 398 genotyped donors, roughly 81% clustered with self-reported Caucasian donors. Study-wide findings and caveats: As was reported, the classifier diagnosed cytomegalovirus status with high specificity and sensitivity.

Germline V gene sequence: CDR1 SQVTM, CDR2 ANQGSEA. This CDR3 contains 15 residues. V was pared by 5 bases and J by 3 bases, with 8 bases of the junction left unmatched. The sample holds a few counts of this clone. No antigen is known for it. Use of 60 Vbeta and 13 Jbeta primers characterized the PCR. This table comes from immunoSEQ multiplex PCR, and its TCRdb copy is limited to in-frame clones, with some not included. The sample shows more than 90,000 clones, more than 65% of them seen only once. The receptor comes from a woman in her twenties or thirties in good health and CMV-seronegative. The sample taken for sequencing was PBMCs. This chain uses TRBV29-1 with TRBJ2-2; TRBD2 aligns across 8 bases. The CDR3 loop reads CSVKTGGTDTGELFF. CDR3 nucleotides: TGCAGCGTTAAAACGGGGGGGACGGACACCGGGGAGCTGTTTTTT.